The 19 T cell receptor beta chains reported below all come from one sample, sequenced in a study of blood T cell repertoires in COVID-19. Assay used: immunoSEQ multiplex PCR; TCRdb lists only in-frame clones, some missing. The sample shows approximately 270,000 clones, approximately 89% of them seen only once. Sequencing was performed on PBMCs or T cells enriched from blood (not recorded which). Source of these receptors: a man between 40 and 49 years old who had been exposed to COVID-19.

This chain uses TRBV19 with TRBJ1-5; no clear D gene. Deletions cut 3 bases from V and 0 bases from J, with 6 bases between. The germline V gene has CDR1 LNHDA and CDR2 SQIVND (reference sequence). The CDR3 length is 14 residues. CDR3 coding DNA: TGTGCCAGTAGTATCGTTTATAGCAATCAGCCCCAGCATTTT. It codes for CASSIVYSNQPQHF.

V is TRBV28 and J is TRBJ2-7; 8 bases align to TRBD2. Germline loops: CDR1 MDHEN, CDR2 SYDVKM. V trimming: 3 bases; J trimming: 5 bases; junction bases outside the gene matches: 3. The CDR3 contains 13 residues. The CDR3 loop reads CASSFPGGNEQYF. The DNA for the CDR3 is TGTGCCAGCAGTTTCCCGGGAGGGAACGAGCAGTACTTC.

J is TRBJ2-3 and V is TRBV6-5, with D maybe TRBD1 (7 bases). Germline V CDR1 and CDR2: MNHEY, SVGAGI. This CDR3 has 15 amino acids. The V end was cut by 2 bases, the J end by 3 bases, with 12 bases between. CDR3 in DNA: TGTGCCAGCAGTTACCCAGGGGGGAGAACAGATACGCAGTATTTT. It encodes CASSYPGGRTDTQYF.

The CDR3 DNA follows: TGTGCCAGCAGTCCCGGGACAGGGCGAGAGACCCAGTACTTC. Translated: CASSPGTGRETQYF. This sequence joins TRBV27 and TRBJ2-5; 9 nucleotides line up with TRBD1. V was clipped by 5 bases and J by 4 bases; unmatched bases: 5. The CDR3 contains 14 residues. The germline CDR1 and CDR2 sequences are MNHEY and SMNVEV (reference sequence).

The chain employs TRBV13 and TRBJ2-1; 8 bases agree with TRBD1. CDR1 is PRHDT, CDR2 FYEKMQ, per germline (reference sequence). The CDR3 is 15 residues long. Unmatched junction bases numbered 3, after V lost 5 bases and J lost 0 bases. The CDR3 is CASSIGQGSYNEQFF. CDR3 coding DNA: TGTGCCAGCAGCATCGGACAGGGCTCCTACAATGAGCAGTTCTTC.

The genes are TRBV7-2 and TRBJ1-1; D might be TRBD1 (5 bases). Trimming took off 6 bases at V and 4 bases at J, with 12 bases between the two ends. The CDR3 spans 13 residues. CDR1 is SGHTA and CDR2 is FQGNSA in the germline V gene. This CDR3 is CASSSGGGTEAFF. DNA of the CDR3: TGTGCCAGCAGTTCAGGCGGGGGCACTGAAGCTTTCTTT.

J is TRBJ2-4 and V is TRBV6-5; the D gene is possibly TRBD1 (6 bases). Germline V gene lookup returns CDR1 MNHEY and CDR2 SVGAGI. The ends were cut back, 5 bases at V and 6 bases at J, with 14 bases in the middle. The CDR3 has 14 amino acids. The CDR3 spells CASSPIQGRNIQYF. The CDR3 DNA reads TGTGCCAGCAGTCCTATACAGGGCCGAAACATTCAGTACTTC.

This rearrangement joins TRBV19 to TRBJ2-1, with 9 bases identical to TRBD1. Germline CDR1 LNHDA, CDR2 SQIVND (reference sequence). CDR3 length: 14 amino acids. V lost 6 bases to trimming and J lost 8 bases; unmatched junction nucleotides: 8. As DNA, the CDR3 is TGTGCCAGTAGCAGACAGGGGGGCGTCGATGAGCAGTTCTTC. This sequence encodes CASSRQGGVDEQFF.

The CDR3 here is CASSRGGILSLHF. CDR3 sequence (DNA): TGTGCCAGCAGCAGGGGCGGGATTCTAAGCCTCCACTTT. The rearrangement joins TRBV7-2 to TRBJ1-6; D possibly corresponds to TRBD1 (5 bases). CDR1 and CDR2 from the germline V gene are SGHTA and FQGNSA. Trimming left V 5 bases short and J 15 bases short, with 17 bases between. The CDR3 runs to 13 residues.

J is TRBJ2-5 and V is TRBV11-2; no firm D call. V lost 4 bases and J lost 4, with 13 bases in between. Germline lookup yields CDR1 SGHAT and CDR2 FQNNGV. CDR3 length: 14 amino acids. The chain's CDR3 is CASSWAGHGETQYF. For the CDR3, the DNA is TGTGCCAGCAGCTGGGCCGGCCACGGAGAGACCCAGTACTTC.

This clone was detected only once. V is TRBV7-3 and J is TRBJ2-1; 12 bases line up with TRBD2. CDR3 length equals 21 residues. The V and J ends lost 5 bases and 0 bases, in that order; junction bases with no gene match: 17. CDR1 is SGHTA and CDR2 is FQGTGA in the germline V gene. The DNA of the CDR3 is TGTGCCAGCAGCCCACGGCTGTTCGGGACTAGCGGGCCGGTCTCCTACAATGAGCAGTTCTTC. Its translation: CASSPRLFGTSGPVSYNEQFF.

V is TRBV28 and J is TRBJ1-4, with 8 nucleotides matching TRBD1. CDR3 size: 15 residues. Germline V CDR1 and CDR2: MDHEN, SYDVKM. Trimming at V came to 6 bases and at J to 6 bases, leaving 9 bases not matched to a gene. DNA for the CDR3: TGTGCCAGCAGGAGGACAGGGTTTAAAGATGAAAAACTGTTTTTT. Residues: CASRRTGFKDEKLFF.

V gene TRBV13 combines with J gene TRBJ1-1; 8 bases are shared with TRBD1. The CDR3 contains 15 residues. V trimming: 3 bases; J trimming: 1 base; junction bases outside the gene matches: 4. Germline V lookup: CDR1 PRHDT, CDR2 FYEKMQ (reference sequence). CDR3 loop: CASSLRTGTNTEAFF. As DNA, the CDR3 is TGTGCCAGCAGCTTGAGGACAGGGACGAACACTGAAGCTTTCTTT.

This clone was recorded a few times. V gene TRBV2 combines with J gene TRBJ2-3; 8 bases agree with TRBD2. V dropped 5 bases and J dropped 0; count of bases not matched to a gene: 7. The CDR3 has 16 residues. Germline CDR1 reads SNHLY; CDR2 reads FYNNEI. The CDR3 reads CASSHGLARSTDTQYF. CDR3 coding DNA: TGTGCCAGCAGTCACGGACTAGCCAGAAGCACAGATACGCAGTATTTT.

The chain employs TRBV30 and TRBJ1-6; TRBD1 agrees at 7 bases. Looked up from germline, CDR1 is GTSNPN and CDR2 is SVGIG (reference sequence). The junction had 10 bases not matched to a gene; V was cut back by 2 bases and J by 9 bases. The CDR3 is 15 amino acids. The CDR3 DNA sequence: TGTGCCTGGAGTCTATCCGGGACAGCCGGTTCACCCCTCCACTTT. Its translation: CAWSLSGTAGSPLHF.

This clone showed up just a few times. The rearrangement joins TRBV6-5 to TRBJ2-5, with a possible D match to TRBD2 (5 bases). The CDR3 extends over 12 amino acids. Germline V gene data show CDR1 as MNHEY and CDR2 as SVGAGI. Trimming took off 5 bases at V and 7 bases at J, with 11 bases between the two ends. The CDR3 here is CASSLPRGTQYF. CDR3 bases: TGTGCCAGCAGTCTCCCCCGGGGGACCCAGTACTTC.

The sample holds one count of this clone. The chain recombines TRBV19 with TRBJ1-2; unclear D gene. CDR1 LNHDA and CDR2 SQIVND come from the germline V gene (reference sequence). The V gene lost 2 bases and the J gene lost 8 bases, with 9 bases spanning the gap. CDR3 size: 12 residues. The CDR3, as DNA: TGTGCCAGTAGTATACGGGTCCGGGGCTACACCTTC. This gives the protein CASSIRVRGYTF.

The table lists this clone with many counts. This sequence joins TRBV15 and TRBJ2-2; TRBD1 agrees at 7 bases. Germline CDR1 and CDR2: LNHNV and YYDKDF (reference sequence). The J segment lost 0 bases and the V segment lost 1 base, leaving 2 bases of the junction unmatched. The CDR3 runs to 16 residues. CDR3 nucleotide sequence: TGTGCCACCAGCAGAGGCACAGGGGCGAACACCGGGGAGCTGTTTTTT. Its translation is CATSRGTGANTGELFF.

The chain couples TRBV7-9 to TRBJ1-2, with D possibly matching TRBD1 (6 bases). V shed 5 bases and J shed 8 bases, with 15 bases lying between them. The CDR3 sequence is 13 residues long. Germline assignment: CDR1 SEHNR and CDR2 FQNEAQ (reference sequence). The CDR3 sequence: CASSLTTGWGYTF. CDR3 coding DNA: TGTGCCAGCAGCCTTACGACAGGTTGGGGCTACACCTTC. The whole variable domain, remainder taken from reference TRBV7-9 and TRBJ1-2, is DTGVSQNPRHKITKRGQNVTFRCDPISEHNRLYWYRQTLGQGPEFLTYFQNEAQLEKSRLLSDRFSAERPKGSFSTLEIQRTEQGDSAMYLCASSLTTGWGYTFGSGTRLTVV.